This T cell receptor (beta chain) was recorded in a study of T cell responses to AZD1222 COVID-19 vaccine. TCRdb's table, derived via immunoSEQ multiplex PCR, lists solely in-frame clones and lacks some. The sample consists of about 180,000 clones, around 90% of them appearing once. Notes on the study in general: Vaccine-associated CD4 TCRs ranged over spike, dominating at 160-218 and 743-854.

Comments on this clone: Its antigen remains unknown.

The CDR3 is made up of 17 amino acids. V dropped 3 bases and J dropped 4 bases, with 22 bases sitting between them. This chain connects TRBV23-1 to TRBJ2-7; TRBD2 is a possible D gene (6 bases). Being an ORF, TRBV23-1 has a function that is uncertain. The TCR sequence derives from an adult who received the AZD1222 COVID-19 vaccine. Sequenced here: peripheral blood, sampled 28 days after the second AZD1222 dose. DNA of the CDR3: TGCGCCAGCAGTCAGGGGGGAGAGGAAGGGGCCGAGTACGAGCAGTACTTC. Residues: CASSQGGEEGAEYEQYF.